What follows is one T cell receptor (beta chain) and its context. Its antigen remains unidentified. The input lacks base qualities; no much larger clone sits a single base away. To prepare the library, the immunoSEQ multiplex PCR assay was applied. RNA was extracted from all samples and reverse transcribed into cDNA as template for TCR sequencing. SuperScript III was used for first-strand cDNA synthesis, primed with a 2:1 mix of oligo-dT and random hexamers. Amplification bias was assessed with a synthetic immune receptor repertoire, and residual bias was removed computationally. The paper's data handling went like this. Raw reads were preprocessed to remove errors, and CDR3 was defined by IMGT conventions from the conserved cysteine to phenylalanine. Clonality was computed as 1 minus the Shannon entropy, with the entropy normalized by log2 of the number of productive unique TCRs. Whether scalp clones were CD4 or CD8 was inferred by matching scalp TCRbeta sequences against CD4 and CD8 repertoires sorted from blood. What TCRdb holds here is the immuneACCESS table cut down to in-frame rearrangements. Part of the clones is not present; checked against another copy, under half of the missing clones reflect an unresolved V gene, and the others are unexplained. V, J and clone size reflect that table, while D and trimming were determined from the DNA. The sample data list some 110,000 clones, and roughly 55% of these were observed just once. The ten most abundant clones make up 9.5% to 15% of the sample.

The source of the sample is a study of CD8+ T cells in alopecia areata listed by TCRdb under 2018. Study-level background: The treated patients, all with moderate-to-severe alopecia areata, were enrolled in an open-label pilot trial of oral tofacitinib given at 5 to 10 mg twice daily. To study T cell clonal expansion in alopecia areata, the researchers applied high-throughput TCRbeta sequencing to both the C3H/HeJ mouse model and human patients. Scalp clonality was compared among normal scalp (n=4), patchy alopecia areata scalp (n=8), and alopecia totalis/universalis scalp (n=8). In humans, TCRbeta sequencing was performed on scalp tissue and on sorted CD4+ and CD8+ peripheral blood T cells from healthy controls and from patients with patchy or totalis/universalis alopecia areata. TCRbeta CDR3 regions were amplified by immunoSEQ multiplex PCR with 35 Vbeta forward and 13 Jbeta reverse primers. Biopsies were taken from tofacitinib-treated patients at baseline and at 4 and 24 weeks of treatment, and a later scalp biopsy was taken in several of the tofacitinib-treated patients. Tofacitinib was given for 6 to 18 months, followed by 6 months of follow-up off drug to assess delayed response and recurrence. RNA was extracted with the PAXgene miRNA kit for fixed scalp, the miRNeasy kit for PBMCs, and the RNeasy kit for mouse skin. The SALT score, which quantifies the percentage of affected scalp surface area, was used to measure disease severity in treated patients. The study at large found these results: With tofacitinib, both scalp clonality and the number of expanded CD8+ clones among the top 100 scalp clones went down significantly. Unlike mouse skin, where gammadelta T cells dominate, normal human skin contains resident alphabeta T cells that get sequenced too, which complicates analysis of the scalp TCR repertoire. Many expanded lesional clones persisted in scalp and blood during tofacitinib treatment, which may partly explain relapse after stopping treatment. The treated cohort was small, with a single nonresponder, so links between baseline CD8+ expansion and response need larger studies. TCR sequences shared between patients were less clear than in mice, possibly partly because of HLA diversity in the patient population. Higher clonality and more expanded CD8+ clones were observed in lesional scalp than in normal scalp, particularly in alopecia totalis/universalis, a finding suggestive of antigenic drive.

The label giving this sample's time point can be read as: 24 weeks on oral tofacitinib. The treatment or condition label on this specimen signifies: oral pan-JAK inhibitor, 5-10 mg twice daily. Lesional scalp punch biopsies and peripheral blood were obtained from alopecia areata patients. PBMCs were isolated by density centrifugation and stained for CD3, CD4 and CD8, after which CD4+ and CD8+ T cells were sorted on a FACSAria. V is reduced by 0 bases and J by 7 bases, leaving a spacing of 11 bases between them. Measured from the cysteine to the phenylalanine, the CDR3 is 15 residues long. The entry retains the CDR3 DNA only, 45 bases that are in frame from base 1. CDR1 and CDR2, per the germline V gene, are SGHDT and YYEEEE.

This clonotype was obtained from a human donor with alopecia areata. Sequencing used CD8+ T cells sorted from blood, obtained at week 24, from a patient treated with tofacitinib. Recombination connected TRBV5-6 to TRBJ1-6, with the identity of the D gene unclear. The nucleotides are TGTGCCAGCAGCTTGGCGGAACAGACCAATTCACCCCTCCACTTT. Its protein product is CASSLAEQTNSPLHF. The reference TRBV5-6 and TRBJ1-6 proteins fill in what lies around the CDR3, so the full variable domain reads DAGVTQSPTHLIKTRGQQVTLRCSPKSGHDTVSWYQQALGQGPQFIFQYYEEEERQRGNFPDRFSGHQFPNYSSELNVNALLLGDSALYLCASSLAEQTNSPLHFGNGTRLTVT.